The source of this T cell receptor (beta chain) is a study of vaccination and CD4 T cells after COVID-19. Background on the study: Some control cultures received a CEFX pool, which served as the positive control. Others received an HIV-1 Nef pool or no peptide.

Treatment given: roughly 10-day PBMC culture with coronavirus spike peptide pools or control peptides (ViraFEST assay). The Oncomine TCR Beta short-read assay generated sequence data from the DNA of cultured CD4+ T cells. A single record per CDR3 protein comes from TCRdb applying MiXCR to the PCR reads. The data hold about 15,000 distinct CDR3 sequences, with approximately 71% observed a single time. The CDR3 length is 16 residues. The junction had 7 bases not matched to a gene; V was cut back by 3 bases and J by 1 base. Per germline, CDR1 SGHTA and CDR2 FQGNSA. As to this clonotype: The antigen is not known.

Broader study findings: Spike mono-reactivity held for 304 of 307 vaccine-specific clones in convalescent patients.

The J gene is TRBJ2-3, the V gene TRBV7-2, with 7 bases that match TRBD2. The TCR originated in a human donor who had recovered from COVID-19. The sequenced material came from CD4+ T cells from blood, cultured in vitro. The CDR3 loop is CASSFPGLRGTDTQYF. The CDR3, as DNA: TGTGCCAGCAGCTTCCCGGGACTAAGGGGCACAGATACGCAGTATTTT.